This TCR beta chain was recovered during a study of OX40 agonist ivuxolimab in advanced cancers. The data were produced by immunoSEQ multiplex PCR, yet TCRdb's version contains in-frame clones alone and is incomplete. The sample has around 19,000 clones, roughly 85% seen once; the top ten hold approximately 60%. This clone showed up just a few times. The sample consisted of CD4+ or CD8+ T cells sorted from blood, taken in a trial of the OX40 agonist ivuxolimab. The TCR comes from an adult with an advanced solid tumor such as melanoma, head and neck, liver or kidney cancer.

The chain's CDR3 is CASSLEFDSPLHF. In nucleotides, the CDR3 is TGTGCCAGCAGCTTAGAGTTCGATTCACCCCTCCACTTT. The chain links TRBV7-9 to TRBJ1-6, with D unresolved. CDR3 length: 13 amino acids. Trimming left V 1 base short and J 8 bases short, with 6 bases between. Germline-derived CDR1 and CDR2 are SEHNR and FQNEAQ (reference sequence).